Following are 26 T cell receptor beta chains from one sample sequenced in a study of blood T cells in healthy people across ages. PCR was performed a second time for about 7 to 12 cycles using a sample-barcoded 5' primer and a J-beta primer mix. From the 5' RACE reads, TCRdb called clonotypes with MiXCR, one entry per CDR3 protein. Of 850,000 to 1,100,000 distinct CDR3 sequences in the sample, under 40% were seen once. The sequenced sample was blood. These receptors originate from a man younger than 35 in good health.

The chain employs TRBV20-1 and TRBJ2-5; a possible D gene is TRBD2 (6 bases). This CDR3 is built from 16 residues. Trimming stripped 0 bases from V and 0 bases from J, with 14 bases between. Germline V gene lookup returns CDR1 DFQATT and CDR2 SNEGSKA (reference sequence). CDR3 sequence (DNA): TGCAGTGCTAGAGATCGGCGGGGACGGTACCAAGAGACCCAGTACTTC. Its translation: CSARDRRGRYQETQYF.

This clonotype appeared a few times. The rearrangement joins TRBV4-3 to TRBJ2-5; D is uncertain. The CDR3 totals 15 residues. CDR1 and CDR2 (germline): LGHNA, YSLEER. V gave up 1 base and J gave up 3 bases, with 12 bases separating them. CDR3 sequence: CASSQGWAKEETQYF. DNA for the CDR3: TGCGCCAGCAGCCAAGGGTGGGCTAAGGAAGAGACCCAGTACTTC.

The genes are TRBV20-1 and TRBJ2-1; 9 bases agree with TRBD2. The V segment lost 4 bases and the J segment 0 bases; nucleotides outside the gene matches: 10. In germline, CDR1 is DFQATT, CDR2 SNEGSKA (reference sequence). This CDR3 spans 17 amino acids. The CDR3 loop is CSANSLSGGSSYNEQFF. The DNA for the CDR3 is TGCAGTGCTAATTCACTTAGCGGGGGAAGCTCCTACAATGAGCAGTTCTTC.

The rearrangement uses TRBV20-1 and TRBJ2-3; 11 positions match TRBD1. Germline trimming cut 5 bases from V and 8 bases from J; bases unmatched to any gene: 9. Germline CDR1 reads DFQATT; CDR2 reads SNEGSKA (reference sequence). The CDR3 sequence is 14 residues long. DNA of the CDR3: TGCAGTGCTCGCGGACAGGGGGCGTCTGGTACGCAGTATTTT. It codes for CSARGQGASGTQYF.

The table lists this clonotype with a few counts. The rearrangement joins TRBV6-2 or TRBV6-3 to TRBJ2-7; the match to TRBD2 covers 9 bases. The germline V gene has CDR1 MNHEY and CDR2 SVGEGT. V gave up 2 bases and J gave up 3 bases; unmatched junction bases: 5. The CDR3 length is 15 residues. CDR3 sequence (DNA): TGTGCCAGCAGTTACGCCGTAGCGGGGGACTACGAGCAGTACTTC. Its translation: CASSYAVAGDYEQYF.

This clonotype has at least ten counts. Written as DNA, the CDR3 is TGTGCCAGCAGGGATATTTCAGGAGGCGGTTACAATGAGCAGTTCTTC. Encoded protein: CASRDISGGGYNEQFF. The chain carries TRBV7-3 and TRBJ2-1; D might be TRBD2 (5 bases). CDR3 length equals 16 residues. Germline loops: CDR1 SGHTA, CDR2 FQGTGA. Trimming took 6 bases from V and 4 from J, leaving 19 bases between them. The variable domain in full, completed from reference TRBV7-3 and TRBJ2-1, reads GAGVSQTPSNKVTEKGKYVELRCDPISGHTALYWYRQSLGQGPEFLIYFQGTGAADDSGLPNDRFFAVRPEGSVSTLKIQRTERGDSAVYLCASRDISGGGYNEQFFGPGTRLTVL.

As regards this clonotype: One end of the junction is discordant with germline, which a read error may explain. The rearrangement joins TRBV5-4 to TRBJ1-4, with 8 bases fitting TRBD1. Per germline, CDR1 SGHNT and CDR2 YYREEE (reference sequence). The CDR3 extends over 19 amino acids. CDR3 protein: CASSLPGQGRDATNEKLYF. Here the CDR3 DNA reads TGTGCCAGCAGCTTGCCCGGACAGGGACGGGATGCAACTAATGAAAAACTGTATTTT.

The CDR3: CATSRSYVTIGSEAFF. CDR3 coding DNA: TGTGCCACCAGCAGGAGCTATGTGACAATCGGGTCTGAAGCTTTCTTT. The J gene is TRBJ1-1, the V gene TRBV15; D is ambiguous. Per germline, CDR1 LNHNV and CDR2 YYDKDF (reference sequence). Deletions cut 3 bases from V and 6 bases from J, with 20 bases between. The CDR3 is made up of 16 amino acids.

A few counts support this clonotype. The rearrangement uses TRBV28 and TRBJ1-6, with 8 bases matching TRBD1. The CDR3 is 20 residues long. Germline V gene lookup returns CDR1 MDHEN and CDR2 SYDVKM. Trimming took 1 base from V and 3 from J; bases not matched to a gene: 14. The CDR3 region is CASSLFYPRDRPIYNSPLHF. CDR3 bases: TGTGCCAGCAGTTTATTCTATCCTCGGGACAGGCCAATCTATAATTCACCCCTCCACTTT. The variable domain in full, completed from reference TRBV28 and TRBJ1-6, reads DVKVTQSSRYLVKRTGEKVFLECVQDMDHENMFWYRQDPGLGLRLIYFSYDVKMKEKGDIPEGYSVSREKKERFSLILESASTNQTSMYLCASSLFYPRDRPIYNSPLHFGNGTRLTVT.

Of note for this clonotype: It may be a read error: a sequence one base away is much more abundant. V is TRBV12-3 or TRBV12-4 and J is TRBJ2-1; D is uncertain. Matching the DNA end better, TRBJ2-7 makes the J call doubtful. CDR3 length equals 11 residues. The CDR3 loop is CASRISSEQYF. CDR3 in DNA: TGTGCCAGCAGGATCTCTAGTGAGCAGTACTTC.

V is TRBV28 and J is TRBJ2-5; D is uncertain. Germline V lookup: CDR1 MDHEN, CDR2 SYDVKM. Trimming removed 3 bases from V and 2 bases from J, with 10 bases in between. This CDR3 is built from 14 residues. The CDR3 protein is CASSFGRQQETQYF. For the CDR3, the DNA is TGTGCCAGCAGTTTTGGCAGGCAACAAGAGACCCAGTACTTC.

This clonotype has only a few counts. The chain combines TRBV6-1 with TRBJ2-3, with a possible D match to TRBD1 (5 bases). Per germline, CDR1 MNHNS and CDR2 SASEGT. The germline V and J ends were trimmed by 2 bases and 2 bases, with 11 bases remaining between them. There are 15 residues in the CDR3. The CDR3 nucleotides read TGTGCCAGCAGTGAACCAGGGCGTGTCACAGATACGCAGTATTTT. It is translated as CASSEPGRVTDTQYF.

This clonotype was detected many times. The rearrangement uses TRBV14 and TRBJ2-5; D is unresolved. Trimming left V 0 bases short and J 5 bases short, with 7 bases between. This CDR3 is built from 13 residues. Germline-derived CDR1 and CDR2 are SGHDN and FVKESK. The CDR3 protein is CASSQELGETQYF. CDR3 bases: TGTGCCAGCAGCCAAGAATTAGGCGAGACCCAGTACTTC.

This clonotype was picked up many times. The CDR3 DNA follows: TGTGCCAGCAGCCAAGGTTCGGCGGGGGGGTCCTACAATGAGCAGTTCTTC. This translates into CASSQGSAGGSYNEQFF. The genes are TRBV4-2 and TRBJ2-1, with 9 bases aligning to TRBD2. The CDR3 totals 17 residues. The germline gives CDR1 LGHNA, CDR2 YNFKEQ. The V and J ends lost 1 base and 1 base, in that order; junction bases with no gene match: 5.

The chain uses TRBV29-1 and TRBJ1-2, with 7 bases aligning to TRBD1. Trimming took 5 bases from V and 3 from J; bases not matched to a gene: 3. The CDR3 sequence is 12 residues long. CDR1 is SQVTM, CDR2 ANQGSEA, per germline. The CDR3 spells CSVRDRDYGYTF. CDR3 coding DNA: TGCAGCGTTCGTGACAGGGACTATGGCTACACCTTC.

The rearrangement joins TRBV3-1 to TRBJ1-6; 8 nucleotides match TRBD1. Germline values: CDR1 LGHDT, CDR2 YNNKEL (reference sequence). V was pared by 2 bases and J by 9 bases, with 6 bases of the junction left unmatched. This CDR3 contains 15 residues. CDR3 DNA sequence: TGTGCCAGCAGCCAAATCGGGACAGGCAGTTCACCCCTCCACTTT. Translating gives CASSQIGTGSSPLHF.

This clonotype was recorded a few times. The rearrangement uses TRBV5-1 and TRBJ1-2; D is uncertain. Germline V gene data show CDR1 as SGHRS and CDR2 as YFSETQ. The CDR3 length is 15 residues. Trimming removed 4 bases at V and 3 bases at J, with 16 bases between. CDR3 in amino acids: CASSKVGRLYYGYTF. The CDR3 DNA reads TGCGCCAGCAGCAAAGTTGGACGGCTATACTATGGCTACACCTTC.

Only a few counts were recorded for this clonotype. The chain combines TRBV5-1 with TRBJ2-1; D not certain. V lost 3 bases, J lost 0 bases, and 13 bases lay in between. The CDR3 consists of 16 residues. Germline CDR1 reads SGHRS; CDR2 reads YFSETQ. DNA of the CDR3: TGCGCCAGCAGCTCTCTTTTAAAACCCTCCTACAATGAGCAGTTCTTC. Translating it yields CASSSLLKPSYNEQFF.

The chain has TRBV20-1 and TRBJ2-1; D unclear. CDR3 length: 14 residues. In germline, CDR1 is DFQATT, CDR2 SNEGSKA (reference sequence). CDR3 residues: CRPNLPSSYNEQFF. The CDR3 DNA reads TGCAGACCCAACCTCCCATCATCATACAATGAGCAGTTCTTC.

CDR3 nucleotide sequence: TGTGCCAGCAGTTACTCATGGGGGGCCCTCGCTGAAGCTTTCTTT. Protein: CASSYSWGALAEAFF. The chain combines TRBV6-5 with TRBJ1-1; possible D gene TRBD1, 6 bases. The V and J ends lost 0 bases and 6 bases respectively, with 14 bases between them. The CDR3 is 15 amino acids. The germline V gene encodes CDR1 MNHEY and CDR2 SVGAGI.

The chain recombines TRBV7-2 with TRBJ1-2; TRBD1 is a possible D gene (5 bases). CDR3 length equals 13 residues. Trimming took 6 bases from V and 6 from J, leaving 14 bases between them. CDR1 and CDR2 (germline): SGHTA, FQGNSA. CDR3 protein: CASSAGKLDGYTF. The CDR3 DNA sequence: TGTGCCAGCAGTGCAGGGAAACTGGATGGCTACACCTTC.

This chain uses TRBV2 with TRBJ2-3, with 8 bases that match TRBD1. V was clipped by 0 bases and J by 2 bases; unmatched bases: 10. This CDR3 region has 18 residues. CDR1 and CDR2 (germline): SNHLY, FYNNEI. CDR3 region: CASSEASFQGAITDTQYF. As DNA, the CDR3 is TGTGCCAGCAGTGAAGCGTCCTTTCAGGGGGCTATCACAGATACGCAGTATTTT. The whole variable domain, filled in from reference TRBV2 and TRBJ2-3, reads EPEVTQTPSHQVTQMGQEVILRCVPISNHLYFYWYRQILGQKVEFLVSFYNNEISEKSEIFDDQFSVERPDGSNFTLKIRSTKLEDSAMYFCASSEASFQGAITDTQYFGPGTRLTVL.

This clonotype has more than one count but fewer than ten. The chain is built from TRBV4-2 and TRBJ2-5, with a tentative D call TRBD2 (6 bases). The CDR3 loop spans 15 amino acids. V lost 0 bases and J 11 bases, leaving 19 bases between the germline ends. Germline-derived CDR1 and CDR2 are LGHNA and YNFKEQ. The CDR3 nucleotides read TGTGCCAGCAGCCAAGAGGCGGGACCCTACAATGAGCAGTACTTC. Protein sequence: CASSQEAGPYNEQYF.

This clonotype was detected a few times. The chain couples TRBV4-2 to TRBJ1-2; D gene uncertain. Germline V gene sequence: CDR1 LGHNA, CDR2 YNFKEQ. Trimming stripped 1 base from V and 2 bases from J, with 8 bases between. The CDR3 is 14 amino acids. The chain's CDR3 is CASSQGRLNYGYTF. The CDR3 DNA reads as TGTGCCAGCAGCCAAGGGCGGTTAAACTATGGCTACACCTTC.

There are a few counts of this clonotype. This chain links TRBV10-3 with TRBJ1-2, with a weak D call TRBD1 (6 bases). Germline CDR1 and CDR2: ENHRY and SYGVKD. V dropped 0 bases and J dropped 6 bases, with 11 bases sitting between them. This CDR3 contains 14 residues. The CDR3 sequence is CAISESGQRDGYTF. The CDR3 DNA follows: TGTGCCATCAGTGAGTCGGGACAAAGAGATGGCTACACCTTC.

The V gene is TRBV6-2 or TRBV6-3, the J gene TRBJ1-2, with D hard to call. Germline V gene lookup returns CDR1 MNHEY and CDR2 SVGEGT. The V and J ends lost 7 bases and 6 bases respectively, with 15 bases between them. The CDR3 covers 13 residues. The CDR3 DNA reads TGTGCCAGCAAAGGCTTGGACTGGGATGGCTACACCTTC. It codes for CASKGLDWDGYTF.